The clone carrying this T cell receptor (beta chain) was counted a few times. What it binds is not known. TCRdb re-derived calls from the reads in MiXCR, one entry per CDR3 protein. The data show some 110,000 distinct CDR3 sequences, with roughly 9.1% seen just once and approximately 33% held by the top ten. These data are taken from a study of T cell repertoires in cytomegalovirus infection. Whole-study context: Public TCR beta signatures indicated both CMV infection and matching HLA type.

Germline CDR1 reads SQVTM; CDR2 reads ANQGSEA. Trimming stripped 3 bases from V and 3 bases from J, with 9 bases between. The length of the CDR3 is 13 residues. Study-wide results and limits: There were carriers of CMV plus the relevant HLA, and cumulative public TCR beta family frequency identified them. Dominating the ex vivo response were HLA-C-restricted CMV-specific TCR beta clonotypes.

This TCR derives from a human donor in good health (CMV status not recorded). Some clones in this sample may be carry-over from other donors' samples. The sample consisted of PBMCs, sequenced either directly or after in vitro stimulation (not recorded which). The rearrangement links TRBV29-1 to TRBJ1-5; D is unresolved. CDR3 coding DNA: TGCAGCGTTGAGACCGAGAACAATCAGCCCCAGCATTTT. Its protein product is CSVETENNQPQHF.